Below are 4 T cell receptor beta chains sequenced from a single sample in a study of long-term antiretroviral therapy in people with HIV. Run at survey level, the immunoSEQ assay was version v3.0. Profiled with immunoSEQ multiplex PCR; TCRdb holds only in-frame clones, not every one. This sample yields more than 20,000 clones, of which about 80% are seen a single time; more than 3.5% belongs to the top ten. The sequencing here drew on unsorted PBMCs, taken 0.5 years after starting antiretroviral therapy. The receptors stem from a man in his late teens or twenties with HIV.

The gene calls are TRBV4-1 and TRBJ2-7; 8 positions agree with TRBD2. The CDR3 length is 16 residues. The germline V gene encodes CDR1 MGHRA and CDR2 YSYEKL. V shed 0 bases and J 6 bases; nucleotides not matched to a gene: 10. CDR3 coding DNA: TGCGCCAGCAGCCAAGAGGATCAAGCGGGAGAGGTCGAGCAGTACTTC. Translated, it gives CASSQEDQAGEVEQYF.

This chain links TRBV27 with TRBJ1-1; unclear D gene. V shed 2 bases and J shed 3 bases, with 7 bases lying between them. The CDR3 contains 13 residues. Per the germline V gene, CDR1 is MNHEY and CDR2 is SMNVEV (reference sequence). CDR3 nucleotide sequence: TGTGCCAGCAGTTTAACCAGAGACACTGAAGCTTTCTTT. Translation: CASSLTRDTEAFF.

The chain uses TRBV7-8 and TRBJ1-4; TRBD1 aligns across 10 bases. Per germline, CDR1 SGHVS and CDR2 FQNEAQ. V gave up 5 bases and J gave up 6 bases; unmatched junction bases: 6. The CDR3 consists of 15 residues. Written as DNA, the CDR3 is TGTGCCAGCAGCCGAGACAGGGGGCAATATGAAAAACTGTTTTTT. As protein: CASSRDRGQYEKLFF.

CDR3 region: CASSEVRWGSGGSTDTQYF. CDR3 nucleotide sequence: TGTGCCAGCAGTGAAGTGAGGTGGGGTAGCGGGGGGAGCACAGATACGCAGTATTTT. V and J are TRBV2 and TRBJ2-3; TRBD2 aligns across 10 bases. J gave up 0 bases and V 1 base, and 10 bases lay outside the gene matches. There are 19 residues in the CDR3. The V gene's germline CDR1 is SNHLY and CDR2 FYNNEI.